This T cell receptor (beta chain) originates from a study of T cell repertoires in cytomegalovirus infection. There are 14 residues in the CDR3. V lost 3 bases and J lost 5, with 14 bases in between. Germline CDR1 reads SGHTA; CDR2 reads FQGNSA. TCRdb redid the calling of the reads with MiXCR, one entry per CDR3 protein. This table holds around 250,000 distinct CDR3 sequences, over 15% found once. This receptor was identified in a human donor in good health (CMV status not recorded). Some clones in this sample may be carry-over from other donors' samples. The gene calls are TRBV7-2 and TRBJ2-7; D possibly uses TRBD1 or TRBD2 (5 bases each). The sequenced sample was CD8+ T cells from PBMCs. The DNA for the CDR3 is TGTGCCAGCAGCTTGGGGCTATCCGGGGACGAGCAGTACTTC. Its translation is CASSLGLSGDEQYF. Supplemented by reference TRBV7-2 and TRBJ2-7, the full variable domain reads GAGVSQSPSNKVTEKGKDVELRCDPISGHTALYWYRQSLGQGLEFLIYFQGNSAPDKSGLPSDRFSAERTGGSVSTLTIQRTQQEDSAVYLCASSLGLSGDEQYFGPGTRLTVT.